Listed below are T cell receptor beta chains from one sample, sequenced in a study of blood T cell repertoires in COVID-19. Sequenced by immunoSEQ multiplex PCR; TCRdb stores in-frame clones only, minus some. The sample shows 270,000 or so clones, roughly 89% of them seen only once. The sample consisted of peripheral blood. The receptors were sampled from a woman aged 40 to 49 who had recovered from COVID-19. CDR3s include the opening cysteine and the closing phenylalanine or tryptophan. A D gene is named only where the DNA matches it firmly. Clone size appears in some rows only: once, few, many, or a class for an expanded clone.

>TRBV10-2|once|TRBJ2-1|NA
CASLDRESTDEQFF
TGCGCCAGCTTGGACCGGGAGTCTACAGATGAGCAGTTCTTC
>TRBV29-1|NA|TRBJ2-3|NA
CSAWEGADTQYF
TGCAGCGCGTGGGAGGGGGCAGATACGCAGTATTTT
>TRBV11-2|NA|TRBJ2-1|NA
CASSLTTYRSYNEQFF
TGTGCCAGCAGCTTAACTACTTATCGATCCTACAATGAGCAGTTCTTC
>TRBV19|NA|TRBJ1-5|NA
CASSYLTGFNQPQHF
TGTGCCAGTAGTTACCTGACGGGATTCAATCAGCCCCAGCATTTT
>TRBV19|NA|TRBJ1-1|NA
CASSIGPAPGGTEAFF
TGTGCCAGTAGTATAGGGCCGGCACCGGGTGGGACTGAAGCTTTCTTT
>TRBV2|NA|TRBJ2-3|NA
CASSVAESSTDTQYF
TGTGCCAGCAGCGTAGCGGAGTCTAGCACAGATACGCAGTATTTT
>TRBV30|NA|TRBJ1-4|TRBD1
CAWRQLTGGGEKLFF
TGTGCCTGGAGACAACTGACAGGGGGCGGTGAAAAACTGTTTTTT
>TRBV28|NA|TRBJ2-5|NA
CASSHPRLIETQYF
TGTGCCAGCAGTCATCCGCGGTTGATTGAGACCCAGTACTTC
>TRBV30|NA|TRBJ1-4|TRBD1
CAWGTGENEKLFF
TGTGCCTGGGGGACAGGGGAAAATGAAAAACTGTTTTTT
>TRBV9|NA|TRBJ2-3|NA
CASRLLNTQYF
TGTGCCAGCAGATTGTTAAATACGCAGTATTTT
>TRBV2|NA|TRBJ2-1|NA
CASKSGVPNNEQFF
TGTGCCAGCAAGTCAGGGGTGCCGAACAATGAGCAGTTCTTC
>TRBV6-2/TRBV6-3|NA|TRBJ1-1|NA
CASSLNPDSLNTEAFF
TGTGCCAGCAGTCTCAATCCGGACAGCCTGAACACTGAAGCTTTCTTT
>TRBV5-4|NA|TRBJ2-3|TRBD1
CASSLVMGTGGTDTQYF
TGTGCCAGCAGCTTGGTAATGGGGACAGGGGGCACAGATACGCAGTATTTT
>TRBV5-6|NA|TRBJ1-5|NA
CASSLGRVRQPQHF
TGTGCCAGCAGCTTGGGTCGGGTGAGGCAGCCCCAGCATTTT
>TRBV7-2|NA|TRBJ2-1|NA
CASSYNYPHEQFF
TGTGCCAGCAGCTACAACTACCCCCATGAGCAGTTCTTC
>TRBV7-6|NA|TRBJ2-5|NA
CASSSYRDRETQYF
TGTGCCAGCAGCTCATACAGGGATAGAGAGACCCAGTACTTC
>TRBV5-4|NA|TRBJ2-7|NA
CASSREYNGNEQYF
TGTGCCAGCAGCCGCGAGTATAACGGTAACGAGCAGTACTTC
>TRBV11-2|NA|TRBJ1-1|NA
CASSFGYGNTEAFF
TGTGCCAGCAGCTTCGGGTATGGGAACACTGAAGCTTTCTTT
>TRBV6-4|NA|TRBJ1-1|TRBD1
CASSPGQGFTEAFF
TGTGCCAGCAGTCCGGGACAGGGCTTCACTGAAGCTTTCTTT
>TRBV5-1|NA|TRBJ2-5|TRBD2
CASSLGSGGYQETQYF
TGCGCCAGCAGCTTGGGTAGCGGGGGGTACCAAGAGACCCAGTACTTC
>TRBV24-1|NA|TRBJ1-5|NA
CATSDDGVQPQHF
TGTGCCACCAGTGATGACGGGGTCCAGCCCCAGCATTTT
>TRBV6-5|NA|TRBJ1-2|NA
CASGQGYGYTF
TGTGCCAGCGGACAAGGGTATGGCTACACCTTC
>TRBV29-1|NA|TRBJ2-3|NA
CSADPLRGQPTDTQYF
TGCAGCGCTGACCCCCTCAGAGGACAGCCCACAGATACGCAGTATTTT
>TRBV6-5|once|TRBJ2-1|NA
CASIPWSGGEQFF
TGTGCCAGCATCCCGTGGAGCGGTGGTGAGCAGTTCTTC
>TRBV5-4|NA|TRBJ2-3|NA
CASSPGLSTDTQYF
TGTGCCAGCAGCCCCGGACTAAGCACAGATACGCAGTATTTT
>TRBV7-2|NA|TRBJ1-3|NA
CASSSFGGDGNTIYF
TGTGCCAGCAGCTCATTCGGGGGGGATGGAAACACCATATATTTT
>TRBV4-1|NA|TRBJ1-5|NA
CASSQGSGSQHF
TGCGCCAGCAGCCAAGGTTCCGGGTCCCAGCATTTT
>TRBV19|NA|TRBJ2-4|NA
CASSTYKDSAKNIQYF
TGTGCCAGTAGTACGTACAAGGACTCAGCCAAAAACATTCAGTACTTC
>TRBV19|NA|TRBJ2-5|TRBD2
CASGYPGTSGSDVQETQYF
TGTGCCAGTGGGTACCCCGGGACTAGCGGATCCGACGTCCAAGAGACCCAGTACTTC
>TRBV6-2/TRBV6-3|few|TRBJ1-1|NA
CASSHGQSTEAFF
TGTGCCAGCAGTCACGGACAGAGCACTGAAGCTTTCTTT
>TRBV10-3|NA|TRBJ2-1|TRBD1
CAISRGQGPDNEQFF
TGTGCCATCAGTCGCGGACAGGGGCCTGACAATGAGCAGTTCTTC
>TRBV13|NA|TRBJ2-7|NA
CASSLVQGKHEQYF
TGTGCCAGCAGCTTAGTCCAGGGAAAACACGAGCAGTACTTC
>TRBV15|NA|TRBJ1-1|NA
CATSRDRSRNTEAFF
TGTGCCACCAGCAGAGACCGGTCGAGGAACACTGAAGCTTTCTTT
>TRBV19|NA|TRBJ1-1|NA
CASSIDKNTEAFF
TGTGCCAGTAGTATAGACAAGAACACTGAAGCTTTCTTT
>TRBV12-5|few|TRBJ2-7|NA
CASGLVVQPGYEQYF
TGTGCTAGTGGTTTGGTCGTGCAGCCGGGCTACGAGCAGTACTTC
>TRBV5-1|NA|TRBJ1-6|NA
CASSLPDRKNSPLHF
TGCGCCAGCAGCCTCCCCGACAGGAAAAATTCACCCCTCCACTTT
>TRBV7-9|NA|TRBJ1-1|NA
CASSPYTEAFF
TGTGCCAGCAGCCCATACACTGAAGCTTTCTTT
>TRBV6-5|NA|TRBJ1-5|NA
CASSFQGYTHQPQHF
TGTGCCAGCAGTTTTCAGGGGTATACCCATCAGCCCCAGCATTTT
>TRBV27|NA|TRBJ2-1|TRBD2
CASSATLAGGRGNEQFF
TGTGCCAGCAGTGCCACTCTAGCGGGGGGGAGGGGCAATGAGCAGTTCTTC
>TRBV7-2|NA|TRBJ2-2|TRBD2
CASSLASGSFSPGELFF
TGTGCCAGCAGCTTAGCTAGCGGGAGTTTCTCCCCCGGGGAGCTGTTTTTT